The following is a TCR beta chain sequence with its context. The data derive from a study of identical twins. MiXCR, applied by TCRdb to the 5' RACE reads, yields one record per CDR3 protein. This table holds a few hundred thousand distinct CDR3 sequences, roughly 8.7% found once. V was shortened by 7 bases and J by 2 bases, with 15 bases between the two germline ends. The CDR3 extends over 15 amino acids. This sample was shared with a second study, whose subject was yellow fever vaccine responses in identical twins.

The clonotype originates from a woman aged 18-29 years in good health. The V and J genes are TRBV12-3 or TRBV12-4 and TRBJ1-5; maybe TRBD1 (5 bases). Sequenced sample: CD8+ T cells sorted from blood. Here the CDR3 DNA reads TGTGCCAGCACCTTTATGGGGGTAGGCAATCAGCCCCAGCATTTT. Protein sequence: CASTFMGVGNQPQHF.